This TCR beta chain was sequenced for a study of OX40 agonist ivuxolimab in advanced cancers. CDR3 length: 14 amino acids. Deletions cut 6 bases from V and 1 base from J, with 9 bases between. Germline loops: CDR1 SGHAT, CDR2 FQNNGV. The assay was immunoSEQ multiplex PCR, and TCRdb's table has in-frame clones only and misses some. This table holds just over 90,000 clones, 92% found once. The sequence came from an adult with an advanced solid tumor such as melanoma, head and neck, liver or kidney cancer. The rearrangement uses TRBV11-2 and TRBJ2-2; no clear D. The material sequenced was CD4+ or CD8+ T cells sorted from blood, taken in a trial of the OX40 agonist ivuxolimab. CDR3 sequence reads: CASSFRLNTGELFF. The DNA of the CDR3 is TGTGCCAGCAGTTTTAGGCTGAACACCGGGGAGCTGTTTTTT.